These 23 T cell receptor beta chains came from one sample sequenced in a study of early T cells in non-severe SARS-CoV-2 infection. TCRdb recomputed calls from the 5' RACE reads with MiXCR, one row per CDR3 protein. The table includes about 25,000 distinct CDR3 sequences, approximately 4.5% detected once. The sequenced material came from whole blood. These receptors all stem from an adult who was a healthcare worker with PCR-confirmed SARS-CoV-2 infection or an uninfected control (not recorded which).

This clonotype was detected many times. The chain is built from TRBV12-3 or TRBV12-4 and TRBJ2-7; the match to TRBD2 covers 7 bases. Germline trimming cut 7 bases from V and 6 bases from J; bases unmatched to any gene: 12. The length of the CDR3 is 14 residues. The CDR3 loop is CASTSRRLASEQYF. DNA of the CDR3: TGTGCCAGCACTTCTCGAAGACTAGCAAGCGAGCAGTACTTC.

In this sample, this clonotype turned up a few times. The chain has TRBV4-3 and TRBJ1-4; unclear D gene. Between the trimmed V and J ends, which lost 0 bases and 8 bases, there was a span of 13 bases. CDR1 and CDR2 (germline): LGHNA, YSLEER. The CDR3 runs to 15 residues. This CDR3 is CASSQDSGLQEKLFF. In DNA, the CDR3 is TGCGCCAGCAGCCAAGATTCCGGGCTTCAAGAAAAACTGTTTTTT.

This clonotype was observed many times. V is TRBV7-3 and J is TRBJ2-3, with 10 bases that match TRBD2. This CDR3 spans 15 amino acids. V lost 5 bases to trimming and J lost 0 bases; unmatched junction nucleotides: 2. The germline V gene encodes CDR1 SGHTA and CDR2 FQGTGA. The CDR3 is CASSKAGGSTDTQYF. The CDR3 coding sequence is TGTGCCAGCAGCAAAGCGGGAGGGAGCACAGATACGCAGTATTTT.

This clonotype was picked up many times. The genes are TRBV2 and TRBJ1-1, with D tentatively TRBD1 (5 bases). In germline, CDR1 is SNHLY, CDR2 FYNNEI. V shed 7 bases and J shed 4 bases, with 16 bases lying between them. This CDR3 has 14 amino acids. The CDR3 protein is CASIWTAGGTEAFF. The CDR3 nucleotides read TGTGCCAGCATTTGGACGGCGGGGGGCACTGAAGCTTTCTTT. The full variable domain, in which reference TRBV2 and TRBJ1-1 provide the parts outside the CDR3, is EPEVTQTPSHQVTQMGQEVILRCVPISNHLYFYWYRQILGQKVEFLVSFYNNEISEKSEIFDDQFSVERPDGSNFTLKIRSTKLEDSAMYFCASIWTAGGTEAFFGQGTRLTVV.

This clonotype was found a few times. The chain uses TRBV20-1 and TRBJ1-5; D is unresolved. Germline CDR1 reads DFQATT; CDR2 reads SNEGSKA (reference sequence). The length of the CDR3 is 14 residues. V lost 1 base and J lost 1, with 8 bases in between. The CDR3 DNA follows: TGCAGTGCTAGAGGACGGATCAGCAATCAGCCCCAGCATTTT. The encoded protein is CSARGRISNQPQHF.

There are many counts of this clonotype. The chain carries TRBV7-9 and TRBJ1-2; no firm D call. With 5 bases removed from V and 6 bases from J, the gap between germline ends came to 16 bases. Germline CDR1 SEHNR, CDR2 FQNEAQ (reference sequence). This CDR3 spans 14 amino acids. CDR3 DNA: TGTGCCAGCAGCCCGTCGGGTAGATTTGATGGCTACACCTTC. Amino acids: CASSPSGRFDGYTF.

V and J are TRBV7-6 and TRBJ2-3; 12 nucleotides agree with TRBD2. Germline V CDR1 and CDR2: SGHVS, FNYEAQ. The CDR3 covers 15 residues. V lost 5 bases and J lost 7; bases outside the gene matches: 7. This CDR3 reads CASSPSGGASNTQYF. For the CDR3, the DNA is TGTGCCAGCAGCCCTAGCGGGGGGGCCTCAAATACGCAGTATTTT.

At least ten counts were recorded for this clonotype. V gene TRBV4-3 combines with J gene TRBJ1-6; D is perhaps TRBD1 (5 bases). The CDR3 extends over 16 amino acids. Trimming took off 2 bases at V and 5 bases at J, with 13 bases between the two ends. Germline CDR1 reads LGHNA; CDR2 reads YSLEER. The CDR3 DNA reads TGCGCCAGCAGCCAAAACCCCGGGGCCGATAATTCACCCCTCCACTTT. As protein: CASSQNPGADNSPLHF.

The chain uses TRBV7-2 and TRBJ1-4, with D perhaps TRBD1 (5 bases). V was clipped by 8 bases and J by 4 bases, with 14 bases between them. The CDR3 sequence is 14 residues long. Germline V lookup: CDR1 SGHTA, CDR2 FQGNSA. The CDR3 region is CASGEGLGNEKLFF. CDR3 DNA: TGTGCCAGCGGAGAGGGGTTGGGTAATGAAAAACTGTTTTTT.

This clonotype occurred many times. The CDR3 DNA sequence: TGTGCCAGCAGCTTTAGGTCAGGAGCGACCAAAAACATTCAGTACTTC. Translated: CASSFRSGATKNIQYF. The chain links TRBV7-8 to TRBJ2-4, with unresolved D. Germline V CDR1 and CDR2: SGHVS, FQNEAQ. The CDR3 spans 16 residues. V was pared by 3 bases and J by 2 bases, with 14 bases between. The variable domain in full, with the rest retrieved from reference TRBV7-8 and TRBJ2-4, is GAGVSQSPRYKVAKRGQDVALRCDPISGHVSLFWYQQALGQGPEFLTYFQNEAQLDKSGLPSDRFFAERPEGSVSTLKIQRTQQEDSAVYLCASSFRSGATKNIQYFGAGTRLSVL.

Ten or more counts support this clonotype. The DNA of the CDR3 is TGTGCCAGCAGTGAATTGGAGAAAGACATTCAGTACTTC. As protein: CASSELEKDIQYF. This chain uses TRBV6-1 with TRBJ2-4; the D is unclear. Per the germline V gene, CDR1 is MNHNS and CDR2 is SASEGT. CDR3 length equals 13 residues. Trimming took off 2 bases at V and 8 bases at J, with 10 bases between the two ends.

This clonotype was counted ten times or more. This rearrangement joins TRBV6-9 to TRBJ2-7; D possibly corresponds to TRBD1 (5 bases). Trimming left V 0 bases short and J 2 bases short, with 14 bases between. Germline V gene data show CDR1 as MNHGY and CDR2 as SVAAGI. CDR3 length equals 16 residues. Here the CDR3 reads CASSYSLTDPTYEQYF. The CDR3 DNA reads as TGTGCCAGCAGTTATTCTCTGACAGATCCTACCTACGAGCAGTACTTC.

In its sample, this clonotype was seen many times. The rearrangement uses TRBV6-1 and TRBJ2-1; no reliable D call. The CDR3 totals 11 residues. V lost 8 bases, J lost 7 bases, and 9 bases lay in between. Germline loops: CDR1 MNHNS, CDR2 SASEGT. CDR3 sequence (DNA): TGTGCCAGCGGTCTAATGAATGAGCAGTTCTTC. Protein product: CASGLMNEQFF.

This clonotype was seen ten or more times. This chain uses TRBV20-1 with TRBJ1-6; 8 nucleotides match TRBD1. V trimming: 1 base; J trimming: 11 bases; junction bases outside the gene matches: 10. Looked up from germline, CDR1 is DFQATT and CDR2 is SNEGSKA (reference sequence). The CDR3 has 15 residues. The CDR3 DNA is TGCAGTGCTAGAGGGGACAGGCCGACCTGGGCACCCCTCCACTTT. Amino acids: CSARGDRPTWAPLHF.

This clonotype appeared many times. The chain has TRBV9 and TRBJ2-5; TRBD1 is a possible D gene (5 bases). CDR1 and CDR2 from the germline V gene are SGDLS and YYNGEE. The CDR3 covers 15 residues. V dropped 4 bases and J dropped 1 base, with 14 bases sitting between them. The CDR3 DNA follows: TGTGCCAGCAGCTCTATGGGGCGTCTCCAAGAGACCCAGTACTTC. Translating gives CASSSMGRLQETQYF. The variable domain in full, completed from reference TRBV9 and TRBJ2-5, reads DSGVTQTPKHLITATGQRVTLRCSPRSGDLSVYWYQQSLDQGLQFLIQYYNGEERAKGNILERFSAQQFPDLHSELNLSSLELGDSALYFCASSSMGRLQETQYFGPGTRLLVL.

This clonotype was detected many times. The chain employs TRBV6-2 or TRBV6-3 and TRBJ2-3, with D unresolved. Trimming removed 8 bases from V and 5 bases from J, with 14 bases in between. The CDR3 spans 13 residues. Germline CDR1 is MNHEY and CDR2 is SVGEGT. In DNA, the CDR3 is TGTGCCAGCGCCAAGCAGGCGAGAGATACGCAGTATTTT. Translated, it gives CASAKQARDTQYF.

In its sample, this clonotype was seen many times. This chain connects TRBV7-2 to TRBJ2-5, with TRBD2 identical over 13 bases. Trimming at V came to 1 base and at J to 1 base, leaving 15 bases not matched to a gene. The CDR3 totals 21 residues. CDR1 is SGHTA and CDR2 is FQGNSA in the germline V gene. DNA for the CDR3: TGTGCCAGCAGCTTAGTGAAGACTAGCGGGGGGCGGAGTGGACTCCAAGAGACCCAGTACTTC. Its protein product is CASSLVKTSGGRSGLQETQYF. Supplemented by reference TRBV7-2 and TRBJ2-5, the full variable domain reads GAGVSQSPSNKVTEKGKDVELRCDPISGHTALYWYRQSLGQGLEFLIYFQGNSAPDKSGLPSDRFSAERTGGSVSTLTIQRTQQEDSAVYLCASSLVKTSGGRSGLQETQYFGPGTRLLVL.

This clonotype was picked up many times. The genes are TRBV7-2 and TRBJ2-2; D gene ambiguous. The germline V gene encodes CDR1 SGHTA and CDR2 FQGNSA. With 4 bases removed from V and 0 bases from J, the gap between germline ends came to 6 bases. The CDR3 contains 14 residues. As DNA, the CDR3 is TGTGCCAGCAGCTCTAAGACGAACACCGGGGAGCTGTTTTTT. Translation: CASSSKTNTGELFF.

This clonotype was seen many times. V is TRBV2 and J is TRBJ1-1; possibly TRBD1 for D (6 bases). V dropped 3 bases and J dropped 6 bases, with 14 bases sitting between them. The germline V gene has CDR1 SNHLY and CDR2 FYNNEI. This CDR3 is built from 14 residues. The CDR3 here is CASSEERGSPEAFF. The CDR3 coding sequence is TGTGCCAGCAGTGAGGAGAGGGGGTCCCCTGAAGCTTTCTTT.

This clonotype was observed at least ten times. The V and J genes are TRBV7-2 and TRBJ2-1; 9 nucleotides line up with TRBD2. Germline CDR1 reads SGHTA; CDR2 reads FQGNSA. Trimming removed 5 bases from V and 2 bases from J; junction bases left unmatched: 7. The CDR3 covers 16 residues. The CDR3 loop is CASSLLAGIPYNEQFF. For the CDR3, the DNA is TGTGCCAGCAGCCTACTAGCGGGTATCCCCTACAATGAGCAGTTCTTC.

Ten or more counts support this clonotype. The chain is built from TRBV11-1 and TRBJ1-5; unclear D gene. Germline V CDR1 and CDR2: SGHAT, FQDESV (reference sequence). Trimming cost V 8 bases and J 5 bases, with 13 bases left between them. The CDR3 is 13 residues long. The CDR3 DNA reads as TGTGCCAGCGGGAAGGGAGGAGATCAGCCCCAGCATTTT. It encodes CASGKGGDQPQHF.

The V and J genes are TRBV19 and TRBJ1-2, with D maybe TRBD1 (5 bases). The germline CDR1 and CDR2 sequences are LNHDA and SQIVND (reference sequence). The CDR3 is 13 residues long. Trimming shortened V by 5 bases and J by 8 bases, and 15 bases separated the two germline ends. Here the CDR3 reads CASSFIGTIGYTF. CDR3 bases: TGTGCCAGTAGTTTTATCGGGACCATCGGCTACACCTTC.

This clonotype has more than one count but fewer than ten. The rearrangement joins TRBV28 to TRBJ1-2; no firm D call. The CDR3 has 13 amino acids. Trimming took 6 bases from V and 1 from J, leaving 9 bases between them. Germline-derived CDR1 and CDR2 are MDHEN and SYDVKM. This CDR3 reads CASRVNDNYGYTF. CDR3 DNA sequence: TGTGCCAGCAGGGTTAACGATAACTATGGCTACACCTTC.